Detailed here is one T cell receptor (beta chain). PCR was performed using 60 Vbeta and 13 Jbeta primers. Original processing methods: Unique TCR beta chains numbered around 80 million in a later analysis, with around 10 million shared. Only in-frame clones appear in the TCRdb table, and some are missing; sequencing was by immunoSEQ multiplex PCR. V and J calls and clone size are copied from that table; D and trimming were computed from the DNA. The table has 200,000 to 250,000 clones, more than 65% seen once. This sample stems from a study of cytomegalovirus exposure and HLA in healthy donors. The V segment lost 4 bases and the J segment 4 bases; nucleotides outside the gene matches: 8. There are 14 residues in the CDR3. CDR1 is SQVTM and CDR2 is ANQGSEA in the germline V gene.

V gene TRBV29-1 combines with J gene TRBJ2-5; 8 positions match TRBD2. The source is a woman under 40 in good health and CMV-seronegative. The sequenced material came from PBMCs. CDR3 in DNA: TGCAGCGTTGTCCGGGGGGGCCTAGTAGAGACCCAGTACTTC. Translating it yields CSVVRGGLVETQYF.